The clone carrying this T cell receptor beta chain has just a few counts. The ends lost 4 bases at V and 1 base at J; junction bases unmatched: 5. CDR1 SGHDT and CDR2 YYEEEE come from the germline V gene. CDR3 size: 15 residues. The time point is: pre-sensitization, week 0. The sample's treatment: therapeutic diphenylcyclopropenone sensitization with weekly scalp DPC. This entry comes from a study of human T cells and chemical hapten exposure. TCRdb reanalysed the RACE reads using MiXCR and keeps one entry per CDR3 protein. The sample carries 280,000 or so distinct CDR3 sequences, roughly 7.4% recorded once.

This clonotype was obtained from a man aged 18 to 29 with alopecia areata. Some clones in this sample may be carry-over from other donors' samples. The rearrangement links TRBV5-6 to TRBJ2-7; 10 positions match TRBD1. The sample was whole blood, taken in connection with sensitization to the hapten diphenylcyclopropenone (DPC). The CDR3 loop is CASSPGTGVSYEQYV. The DNA of the CDR3 is TGTGCCAGCAGCCCCGGGACAGGGGTGTCCTACGAGCAGTACGTC.